Listed here are 25 T cell receptor beta chains from one sample, sequenced in a study of cytomegalovirus exposure and HLA in healthy donors. Both 60 Vbeta primers and 13 Jbeta primers went into the PCR. TCRdb's copy holds only in-frame clones and misses some; the assay was immunoSEQ multiplex PCR. The data hold 90,000 to 150,000 clones, with roughly 79% observed a single time. Source material: PBMCs. These receptors all come from a woman in her 40s in good health and CMV-seronegative.

CDR3 amino acids: CASSAGSAGRTDTQYF. As DNA, the CDR3 is TGTGCCAGCAGTGCGGGTAGTGCCGGTCGCACAGATACGCAGTATTTT. The chain is built from TRBV6-1 and TRBJ2-3; D is undetermined. Germline V gives CDR1 MNHNS, CDR2 SASEGT. This CDR3 comprises 16 residues. The V end lost 4 bases, the J end lost 1 base, and 15 bases lay between the germline ends.

J is TRBJ1-2 and V is TRBV5-6, with D perhaps matching TRBD1 (6 bases). The CDR3 totals 15 residues. V shed 4 bases and J shed 3 bases, with 16 bases lying between them. Germline V gives CDR1 SGHDT, CDR2 YYEEEE. CDR3 protein: CASSLLDRPYYGYTF. The CDR3 DNA sequence: TGTGCCAGCAGCCTCCTAGACAGGCCCTACTATGGCTACACCTTC.

The V call is TRBV14, the J call TRBJ2-5; D perhaps matches TRBD2 (6 bases). CDR3 length: 18 amino acids. The V end lost 3 bases, the J end lost 0 bases, and 20 bases lay between the germline ends. Per the germline V gene, CDR1 is SGHDN and CDR2 is FVKESK. The CDR3 nucleotides read TGTGCCAGCAGCCACCTAGCGTTGGGGTCGGCGTACCAAGAGACCCAGTACTTC. This sequence encodes CASSHLALGSAYQETQYF. The variable domain in full, with the rest retrieved from reference TRBV14 and TRBJ2-5, is EAGVTQFPSHSVIEKGQTVTLRCDPISGHDNLYWYRRVMGKEIKFLLHFVKESKQDESGMPNNRFLAERTGGTYSTLKVQPAELEDSGVYFCASSHLALGSAYQETQYFGPGTRLLVL.

The V and J genes are TRBV7-2 and TRBJ2-5; 8 bases fit TRBD1. Germline-derived CDR1 and CDR2 are SGHTA and FQGNSA. CDR3 length: 15 amino acids. The V segment lost 5 bases and the J segment 2 bases; nucleotides outside the gene matches: 7. CDR3 residues: CASSVIRDRQETQYF. The CDR3, as DNA: TGTGCCAGCAGCGTTATCCGGGACAGGCAAGAGACCCAGTACTTC.

V gene TRBV6-4 combines with J gene TRBJ2-3; maybe TRBD2 (6 bases). Germline lookup yields CDR1 MRHNA and CDR2 SNTAGT. The CDR3 has 15 amino acids. V gave up 3 bases and J gave up 0 bases, with 10 bases separating them. The CDR3 spells CASSEEEGSTDTQYF. DNA for the CDR3: TGTGCCAGCAGTGAAGAGGAGGGGAGCACAGATACGCAGTATTTT.

The CDR3 is CASSSAGIRTDTQYF. CDR3 coding DNA: TGTGCCAGCAGTTCAGCCGGGATTCGCACAGATACGCAGTATTTT. V gene TRBV27 combines with J gene TRBJ2-3; tentatively, D is TRBD2 (5 bases). The CDR3 covers 15 residues. V lost 4 bases and J lost 1, with 12 bases in between. Germline loops: CDR1 MNHEY, CDR2 SMNVEV (reference sequence).

This chain joins TRBV5-1 and TRBJ2-1, with 12 bases aligning to TRBD2. Germline CDR1 and CDR2: SGHRS and YFSETQ. The V segment lost 1 base and the J segment 4 bases; nucleotides outside the gene matches: 6. The CDR3 extends over 17 amino acids. In DNA, the CDR3 is TGCGCCAGCAGCTTGTTGGCTAGCGGGGGGGCATACAATGAGCAGTTCTTC. The encoded protein is CASSLLASGGAYNEQFF.

The J gene is TRBJ2-7, the V gene TRBV7-8; 7 nucleotides agree with TRBD2. J lost 3 bases, V lost 5 bases, and 10 bases had no gene match. Germline CDR1 reads SGHVS; CDR2 reads FQNEAQ. The CDR3 is 15 amino acids. The CDR3 DNA follows: TGTGCCAGCAGCGTTGGGGGACTAACCTTCTACGAGCAGTACTTC. Its protein product is CASSVGGLTFYEQYF.

The chain couples TRBV21-1 to TRBJ1-1; the table's D call, TRBD1, was not checked against the DNA. TRBV21-1 counts as a pseudogene. This CDR3 region has 17 residues. In DNA, the CDR3 is TGTGCCAGCAGCAAAGAGTTCCCAGGGGGGATGAACACTGAAGCTTTCTTT. Amino acids: CASSKEFPGGMNTEAFF.

The chain uses TRBV9 and TRBJ1-4; 7 bases are a match to TRBD1. This CDR3 comprises 15 residues. After removal of 3 bases from V and 6 bases from J, the junction contained 8 bases not matched to a gene. Germline V gene lookup returns CDR1 SGDLS and CDR2 YYNGEE. The CDR3 DNA reads TGTGCCAGCAGCGGACAGGGCGGATGGGATGAAAAACTGTTTTTT. Amino acids: CASSGQGGWDEKLFF.

The chain uses TRBV7-2 and TRBJ2-7; no clear D gene. V was pared by 5 bases and J by 0 bases, with 5 bases between. Per the germline V gene, CDR1 is SGHTA and CDR2 is FQGNSA. CDR3 size: 12 residues. The CDR3 sequence is CASSHTSYEQYF. As DNA, the CDR3 is TGTGCCAGCAGCCACACCTCCTACGAGCAGTACTTC.

The chain recombines TRBV18 with TRBJ2-5; 10 nucleotides agree with TRBD1. Germline trimming cut 0 bases from V and 5 bases from J; bases unmatched to any gene: 3. In germline, CDR1 is KGHSH, CDR2 LQKENI. The CDR3 sequence is 15 residues long. The CDR3 here is CASSPPDRGRETQYF. In DNA, the CDR3 is TGTGCCAGCTCACCACCCGACAGGGGGCGCGAGACCCAGTACTTC.

J is TRBJ2-1 and V is TRBV2; 13 bases line up with TRBD2. Looked up from germline, CDR1 is SNHLY and CDR2 is FYNNEI. Unmatched junction bases numbered 5, after V lost 6 bases and J lost 9 bases. The CDR3 runs to 14 residues. CDR3 DNA sequence: TGTGCCAGCAGCACTAGCGGGGGGGCCGGTGAGCAGTTCTTC. It codes for CASSTSGGAGEQFF. The full variable domain, in which reference TRBV2 and TRBJ2-1 provide the parts outside the CDR3, is EPEVTQTPSHQVTQMGQEVILRCVPISNHLYFYWYRQILGQKVEFLVSFYNNEISEKSEIFDDQFSVERPDGSNFTLKIRSTKLEDSAMYFCASSTSGGAGEQFFGPGTRLTVL.

This clone was recorded only once. This chain links TRBV6-1 with TRBJ2-3; TRBD2 aligns across 8 bases. V was clipped by 6 bases and J by 4 bases; unmatched bases: 9. From germline, CDR1 is MNHNS and CDR2 SASEGT. This CDR3 region has 15 residues. CDR3 nucleotide sequence: TGTGCCAGCAGCGTACTAGCGGTAGCTTCAGATACGCAGTATTTT. It codes for CASSVLAVASDTQYF.

This sequence joins TRBV5-5 and TRBJ1-5; 9 positions agree with TRBD1. Germline V gene data show CDR1 as SGHKS and CDR2 as YYEKEE (reference sequence). The V segment lost 0 bases and the J segment 2 bases; nucleotides outside the gene matches: 3. The CDR3 contains 16 residues. The CDR3 loop is CASSLVGQGGNQPQHF. CDR3 in DNA: TGTGCCAGCAGCTTGGTGGGACAGGGAGGCAATCAGCCCCAGCATTTT. Looking up the rest from reference TRBV5-5 and TRBJ1-5 gives the full variable domain: DAGVTQSPTHLIKTRGQQVTLRCSPISGHKSVSWYQQVLGQGPQFIFQYYEKEERGRGNFPDRFSARQFPNYSSELNVNALLLGDSALYLCASSLVGQGGNQPQHFGDGTRLSIL.

This chain uses TRBV6-5 with TRBJ2-7, with TRBD2 matching 9 bases. This CDR3 is 14 amino acids long. After removal of 4 bases from V and 3 bases from J, the junction contained 4 bases not matched to a gene. Germline CDR1 reads MNHEY; CDR2 reads SVGAGI. In DNA, the CDR3 is TGTGCCAGCAGTTGGGGACTAGCTCTCTACGAGCAGTACTTC. The encoded protein is CASSWGLALYEQYF.

The chain's CDR3 is CSARDSGYTF. Here the CDR3 DNA reads TGCAGTGCTAGAGACAGTGGCTACACCTTC. The chain carries TRBV20-1 and TRBJ1-2; no definite D call. V lost 0 bases and J lost 7, with 3 bases in between. Germline-derived CDR1 and CDR2 are DFQATT and SNEGSKA (reference sequence). The CDR3 consists of 10 residues.

The chain carries TRBV4-3 and TRBJ2-3, with D tentatively TRBD2 (6 bases). This CDR3 region has 15 residues. The V gene's germline CDR1 is LGHNA and CDR2 YSLEER. Trimming pared 2 bases from V and 6 bases from J, leaving 15 bases between. CDR3 sequence (DNA): TGCGCCAGCAGCCAATCGACCTTGGCGGGGGATACGCAGTATTTT. Protein product: CASSQSTLAGDTQYF.

V is TRBV6-6 and J is TRBJ1-4; 10 bases are shared with TRBD1. CDR1 and CDR2 (germline): MNHNY, SVGAGI (reference sequence). V lost 6 bases and J lost 10; bases outside the gene matches: 8. There are 14 residues in the CDR3. As DNA, the CDR3 is TGTGCCAGCAGACACCGGGACAGGGGAGTAAAACTGTTTTTT. Translated, it gives CASRHRDRGVKLFF.

This rearrangement joins TRBV11-3 to TRBJ2-1; 11 bases match TRBD2. The germline gives CDR1 SGHNT, CDR2 YENEEA. The CDR3 is 14 amino acids. The V and J ends lost 8 bases and 8 bases, in that order; junction bases with no gene match: 8. CDR3 amino acids: CASRLAGGTDEQFF. CDR3 sequence (DNA): TGTGCCAGCCGTTTAGCGGGAGGGACGGATGAGCAGTTCTTC.

The chain joins TRBV7-2 to TRBJ2-7, with D tentatively TRBD2 (6 bases). The germline CDR1 and CDR2 sequences are SGHTA and FQGNSA. There are 15 residues in the CDR3. V lost 1 base and J 0 bases, leaving 10 bases between the germline ends. CDR3 DNA: TGTGCCAGCAGCTTAGGGGCGGGAATCTCCTACGAGCAGTACTTC. Translating gives CASSLGAGISYEQYF.

The chain couples TRBV30 to TRBJ1-4; TRBD1 matches 7 bases. Looked up from germline, CDR1 is GTSNPN and CDR2 is SVGIG (reference sequence). The CDR3 has 18 amino acids. Unmatched junction bases numbered 14, after V lost 4 bases and J lost 0 bases. The CDR3 sequence is CAWNIGPRQGATNEKLFF. The CDR3 DNA reads as TGTGCCTGGAACATAGGACCTCGACAGGGAGCAACTAATGAAAAACTGTTTTTT.

This chain connects TRBV6-6 to TRBJ2-5; D unclear. The V end lost 0 bases, the J end lost 2 bases, and 7 bases lay between the germline ends. Per germline, CDR1 MNHNY and CDR2 SVGAGI (reference sequence). This CDR3 region has 14 residues. Here the CDR3 DNA reads TGTGCCAGCAGTTACTCGATACTTCAAGAGACCCAGTACTTC. It is translated as CASSYSILQETQYF.

The CDR3 region has the DNA TGTGCCAGCCTTGCTTTCGGGGCCTACGAGCAGTACTTC. Protein: CASLAFGAYEQYF. The chain links TRBV6-5 to TRBJ2-7, with TRBD2 as a possible D gene (5 bases). The germline V and J ends were trimmed by 8 bases and 2 bases, with 13 bases remaining between them. The CDR3 has 13 amino acids. Germline-derived CDR1 and CDR2 are MNHEY and SVGAGI.

The rearrangement joins TRBV14 to TRBJ1-2, with TRBD1 matching 7 bases. V shed 5 bases, J shed 0 bases, and the junction held 0 bases outside the gene matches. CDR3 size: 13 residues. Germline assignment: CDR1 SGHDN and CDR2 FVKESK. Written as DNA, the CDR3 is TGTGCCAGCAGCGGACAGGCTAACTATGGCTACACCTTC. This gives the protein CASSGQANYGYTF.